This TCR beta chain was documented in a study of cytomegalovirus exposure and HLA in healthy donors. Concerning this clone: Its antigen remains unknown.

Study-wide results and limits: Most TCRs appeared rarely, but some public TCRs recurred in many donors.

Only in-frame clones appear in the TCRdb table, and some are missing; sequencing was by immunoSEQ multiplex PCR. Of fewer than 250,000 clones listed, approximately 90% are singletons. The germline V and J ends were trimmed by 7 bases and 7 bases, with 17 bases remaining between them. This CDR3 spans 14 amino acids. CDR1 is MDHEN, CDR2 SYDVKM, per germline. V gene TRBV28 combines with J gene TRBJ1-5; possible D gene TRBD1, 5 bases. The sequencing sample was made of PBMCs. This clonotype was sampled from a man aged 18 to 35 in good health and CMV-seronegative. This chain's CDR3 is CASKQERREQPQHF. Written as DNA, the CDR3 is TGTGCCAGCAAACAGGAACGCCGGGAGCAGCCCCAGCATTTT.